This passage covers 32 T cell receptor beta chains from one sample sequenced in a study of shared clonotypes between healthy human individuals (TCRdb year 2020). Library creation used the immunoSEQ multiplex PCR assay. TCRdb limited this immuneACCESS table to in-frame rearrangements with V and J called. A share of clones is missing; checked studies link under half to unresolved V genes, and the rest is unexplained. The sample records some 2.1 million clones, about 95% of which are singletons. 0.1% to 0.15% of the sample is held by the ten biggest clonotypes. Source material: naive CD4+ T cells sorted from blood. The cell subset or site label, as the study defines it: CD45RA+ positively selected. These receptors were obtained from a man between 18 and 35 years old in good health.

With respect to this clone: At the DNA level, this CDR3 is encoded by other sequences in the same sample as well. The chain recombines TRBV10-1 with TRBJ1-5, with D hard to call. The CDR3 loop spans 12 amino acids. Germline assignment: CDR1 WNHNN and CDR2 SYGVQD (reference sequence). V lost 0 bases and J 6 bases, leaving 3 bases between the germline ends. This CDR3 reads CASSESGQPQHF. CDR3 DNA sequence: TGCGCCAGCAGTGAGTCTGGTCAGCCCCAGCATTTT.

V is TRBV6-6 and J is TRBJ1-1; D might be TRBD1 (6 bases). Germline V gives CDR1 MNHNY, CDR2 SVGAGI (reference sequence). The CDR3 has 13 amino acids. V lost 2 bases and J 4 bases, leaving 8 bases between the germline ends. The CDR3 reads CASSYGGATEAFF. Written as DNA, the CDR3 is TGTGCCAGCAGTTACGGGGGGGCCACTGAAGCTTTCTTT.

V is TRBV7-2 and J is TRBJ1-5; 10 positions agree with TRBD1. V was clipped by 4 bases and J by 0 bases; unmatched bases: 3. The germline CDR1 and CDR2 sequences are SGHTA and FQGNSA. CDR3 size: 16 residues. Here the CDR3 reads CASSWTGGSSNQPQHF. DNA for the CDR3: TGTGCCAGCAGCTGGACAGGGGGTAGTAGCAATCAGCCCCAGCATTTT.

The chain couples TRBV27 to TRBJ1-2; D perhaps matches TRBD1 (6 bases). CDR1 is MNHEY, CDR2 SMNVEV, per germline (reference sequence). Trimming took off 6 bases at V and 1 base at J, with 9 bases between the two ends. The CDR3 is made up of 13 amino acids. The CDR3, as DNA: TGTGCCAGCAGCCAGGGGTATAACTATGGCTACACCTTC. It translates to CASSQGYNYGYTF.

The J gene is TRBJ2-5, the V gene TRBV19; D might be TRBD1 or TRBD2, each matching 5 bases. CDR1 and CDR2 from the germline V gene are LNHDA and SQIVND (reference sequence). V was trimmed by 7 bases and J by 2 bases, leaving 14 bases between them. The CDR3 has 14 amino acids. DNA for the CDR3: TGTGCCAGTAAGGAGCGAGGGGCTCAAGAGACCCAGTACTTC. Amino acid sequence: CASKERGAQETQYF. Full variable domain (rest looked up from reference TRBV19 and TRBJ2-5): DGGITQSPKYLFRKEGQNVTLSCEQNLNHDAMYWYRQDPGQGLRLIYYSQIVNDFQKGDIAEGYSVSREKKESFPLTVTSAQKNPTAFYLCASKERGAQETQYFGPGTRLLVL.

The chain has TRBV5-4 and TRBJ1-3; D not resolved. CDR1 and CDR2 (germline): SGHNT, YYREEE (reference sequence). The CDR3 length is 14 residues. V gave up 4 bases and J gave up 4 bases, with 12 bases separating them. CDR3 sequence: CASSVRTGGNTIYF. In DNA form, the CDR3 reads TGTGCCAGCAGCGTCCGGACCGGGGGAAACACCATATATTTT.

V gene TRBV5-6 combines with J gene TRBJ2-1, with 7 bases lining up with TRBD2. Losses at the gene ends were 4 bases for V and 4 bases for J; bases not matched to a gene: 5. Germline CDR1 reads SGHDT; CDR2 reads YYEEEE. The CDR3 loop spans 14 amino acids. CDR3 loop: CASSPLGGYNEQFF. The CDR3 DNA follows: TGTGCCAGCAGCCCTCTCGGGGGGTACAATGAGCAGTTCTTC.

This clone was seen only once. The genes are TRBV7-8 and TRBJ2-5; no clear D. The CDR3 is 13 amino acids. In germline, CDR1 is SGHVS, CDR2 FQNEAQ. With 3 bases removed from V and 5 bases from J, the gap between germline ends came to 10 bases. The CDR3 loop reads CASSLGRTETQYF. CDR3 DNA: TGTGCCAGCAGCTTGGGAAGGACGGAGACCCAGTACTTC.

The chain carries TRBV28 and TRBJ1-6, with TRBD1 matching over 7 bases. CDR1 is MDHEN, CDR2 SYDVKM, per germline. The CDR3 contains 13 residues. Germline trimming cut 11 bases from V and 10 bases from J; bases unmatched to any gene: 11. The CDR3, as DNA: TGTGCCGGGCATGGAGGGGGCCGGTCACCCCTCCACTTT. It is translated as CAGHGGGRSPLHF.

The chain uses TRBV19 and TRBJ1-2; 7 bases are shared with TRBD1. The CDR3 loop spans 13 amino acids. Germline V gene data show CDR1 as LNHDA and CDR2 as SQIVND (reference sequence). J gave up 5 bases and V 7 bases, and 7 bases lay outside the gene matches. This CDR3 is CASTRDSYYGYTF. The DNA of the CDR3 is TGTGCCAGTACCCGGGACAGTTATTATGGCTACACCTTC.

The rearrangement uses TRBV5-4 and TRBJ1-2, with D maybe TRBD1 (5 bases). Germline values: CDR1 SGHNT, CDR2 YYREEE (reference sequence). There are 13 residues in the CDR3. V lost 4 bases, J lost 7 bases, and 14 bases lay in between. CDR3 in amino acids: CASSRRQIVGYTF. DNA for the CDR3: TGTGCCAGCAGCCGCCGACAGATTGTTGGCTACACCTTC.

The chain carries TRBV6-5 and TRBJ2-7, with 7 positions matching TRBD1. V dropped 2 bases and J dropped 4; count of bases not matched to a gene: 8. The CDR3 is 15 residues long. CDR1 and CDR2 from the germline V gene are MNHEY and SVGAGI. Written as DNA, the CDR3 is TGTGCCAGCAGTTACACGACAGGGAATGGATACGAGCAGTACTTC. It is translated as CASSYTTGNGYEQYF.

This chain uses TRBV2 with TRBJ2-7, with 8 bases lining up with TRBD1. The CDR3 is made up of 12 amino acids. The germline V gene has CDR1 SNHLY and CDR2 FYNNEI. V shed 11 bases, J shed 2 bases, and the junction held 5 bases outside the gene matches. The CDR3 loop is CAGQGVTYEQYF. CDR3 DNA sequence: TGTGCCGGACAGGGTGTCACCTACGAGCAGTACTTC.

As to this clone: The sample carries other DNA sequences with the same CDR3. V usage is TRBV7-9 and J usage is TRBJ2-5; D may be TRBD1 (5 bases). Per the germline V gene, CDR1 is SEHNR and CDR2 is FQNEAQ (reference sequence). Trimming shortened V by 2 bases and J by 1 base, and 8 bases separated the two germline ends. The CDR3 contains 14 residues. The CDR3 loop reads CASSLRTLQETQYF. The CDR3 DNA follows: TGTGCCAGCAGCTTAAGGACACTCCAAGAGACCCAGTACTTC.

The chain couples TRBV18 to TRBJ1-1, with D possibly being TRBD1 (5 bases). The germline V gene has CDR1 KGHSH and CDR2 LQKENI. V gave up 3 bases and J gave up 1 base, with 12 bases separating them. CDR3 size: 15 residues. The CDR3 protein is CASSPLGAQNTEAFF. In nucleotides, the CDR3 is TGTGCCAGCTCACCTCTTGGGGCTCAGAACACTGAAGCTTTCTTT.

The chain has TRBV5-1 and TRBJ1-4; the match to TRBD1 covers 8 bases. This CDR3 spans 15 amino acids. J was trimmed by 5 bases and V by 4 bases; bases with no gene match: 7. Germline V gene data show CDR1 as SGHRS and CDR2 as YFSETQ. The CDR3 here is CASSGPTGANEKLFF. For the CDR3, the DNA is TGCGCCAGCAGCGGACCGACAGGGGCCAATGAAAAACTGTTTTTT. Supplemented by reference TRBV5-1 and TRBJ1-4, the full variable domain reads KAGVTQTPRYLIKTRGQQVTLSCSPISGHRSVSWYQQTPGQGLQFLFEYFSETQRNKGNFPGRFSGRQFSNSRSEMNVSTLELGDSALYLCASSGPTGANEKLFFGSGTQLSVL.

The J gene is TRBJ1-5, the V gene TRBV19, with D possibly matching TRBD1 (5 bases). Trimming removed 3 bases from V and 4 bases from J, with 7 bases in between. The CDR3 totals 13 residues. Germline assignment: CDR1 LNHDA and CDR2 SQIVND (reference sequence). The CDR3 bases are TGTGCCAGTAGTATGCACAGGAATCAGCCCCAGCATTTT. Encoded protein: CASSMHRNQPQHF.

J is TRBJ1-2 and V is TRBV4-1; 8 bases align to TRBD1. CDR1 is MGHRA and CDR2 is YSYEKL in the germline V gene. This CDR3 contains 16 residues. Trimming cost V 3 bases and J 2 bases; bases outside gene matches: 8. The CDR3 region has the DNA TGCGCCAGCAGCCAGATCGGACAGGGAGGAAACTATGGCTACACCTTC. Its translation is CASSQIGQGGNYGYTF.

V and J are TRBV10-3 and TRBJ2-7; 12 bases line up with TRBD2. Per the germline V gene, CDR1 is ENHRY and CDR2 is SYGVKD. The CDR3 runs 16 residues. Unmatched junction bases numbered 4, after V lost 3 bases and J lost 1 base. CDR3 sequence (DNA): TGTGCCATCAGTGAAGGGGGGACTAGCGGGTCCTACGAGCAGTACTTC. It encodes CAISEGGTSGSYEQYF.

For the CDR3, the DNA is TGTGCCAGCTCACCCCCCGACAGGGCCACTGAAGCTTTCTTT. This codes for CASSPPDRATEAFF. The rearrangement links TRBV18 to TRBJ1-1; TRBD1 agrees at 7 bases. After removal of 3 bases from V and 4 bases from J, the junction contained 5 bases not matched to a gene. Per the germline V gene, CDR1 is KGHSH and CDR2 is LQKENI. This CDR3 has 14 residues. Full variable domain (outside the CDR3, taken from reference TRBV18 and TRBJ1-1): NAGVMQNPRHLVRRRGQEARLRCSPMKGHSHVYWYRQLPEEGLKFMVYLQKENIIDESGMPKERFSAEFPKEGPSILRIQQVVRGDSAAYFCASSPPDRATEAFFGQGTRLTVV.

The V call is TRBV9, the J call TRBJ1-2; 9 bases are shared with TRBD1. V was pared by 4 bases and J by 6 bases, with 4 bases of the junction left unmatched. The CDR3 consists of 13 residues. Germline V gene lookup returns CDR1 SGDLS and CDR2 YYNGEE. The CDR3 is CASSPGTGHGYTF. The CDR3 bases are TGTGCCAGCAGCCCGGGGACAGGGCATGGCTACACCTTC. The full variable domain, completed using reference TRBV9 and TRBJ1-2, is DSGVTQTPKHLITATGQRVTLRCSPRSGDLSVYWYQQSLDQGLQFLIQYYNGEERAKGNILERFSAQQFPDLHSELNLSSLELGDSALYFCASSPGTGHGYTFGSGTRLTVV.

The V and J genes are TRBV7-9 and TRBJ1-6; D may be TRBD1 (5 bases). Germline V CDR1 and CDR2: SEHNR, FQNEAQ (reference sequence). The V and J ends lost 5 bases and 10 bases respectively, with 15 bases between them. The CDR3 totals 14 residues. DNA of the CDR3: TGTGCCAGCAGCCGACAGTTGGTGGGGTCACCCCTCCACTTT. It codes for CASSRQLVGSPLHF.

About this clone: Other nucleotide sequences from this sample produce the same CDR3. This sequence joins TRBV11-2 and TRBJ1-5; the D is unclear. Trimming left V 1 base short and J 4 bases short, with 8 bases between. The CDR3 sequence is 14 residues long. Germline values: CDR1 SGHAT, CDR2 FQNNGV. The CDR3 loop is CASSLGSGNQPQHF. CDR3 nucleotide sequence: TGTGCCAGCAGCTTAGGGAGTGGGAATCAGCCCCAGCATTTT.

CDR3: CASSLESGGNQPQHF. DNA for the CDR3: TGTGCCAGCAGTTTAGAGTCGGGGGGGAATCAGCCCCAGCATTTT. The V and J genes are TRBV28 and TRBJ1-5; TRBD1 is a possible D gene (5 bases). This CDR3 spans 15 amino acids. The germline gives CDR1 MDHEN, CDR2 SYDVKM. V lost 2 bases, J lost 4 bases, and 12 bases lay in between.

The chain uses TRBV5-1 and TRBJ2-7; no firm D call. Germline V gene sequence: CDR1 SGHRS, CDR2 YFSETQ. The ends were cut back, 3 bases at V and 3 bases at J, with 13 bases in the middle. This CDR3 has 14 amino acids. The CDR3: CASSSLTGNYEQYF. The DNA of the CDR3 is TGCGCCAGCAGCTCACTGACTGGAAACTACGAGCAGTACTTC.

The CDR3 DNA reads TGCGCCAGCAGCTTTGTCACAGGGGCATACAATGAGCAGTTCTTC. Translated: CASSFVTGAYNEQFF. The rearrangement joins TRBV5-1 to TRBJ2-1, with 7 positions matching TRBD1. With V trimmed by 2 bases and J by 4 bases, 6 bases remained unmatched. The length of the CDR3 is 15 residues. The germline CDR1 and CDR2 sequences are SGHRS and YFSETQ.

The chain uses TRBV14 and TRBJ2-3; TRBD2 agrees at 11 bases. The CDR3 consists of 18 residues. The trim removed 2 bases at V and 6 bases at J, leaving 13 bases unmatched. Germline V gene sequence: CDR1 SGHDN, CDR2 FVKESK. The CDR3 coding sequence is TGTGCCAGCAGCCAACCAGGGGGGACTAGCGGCCCGTGGGATACGCAGTATTTT. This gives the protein CASSQPGGTSGPWDTQYF.

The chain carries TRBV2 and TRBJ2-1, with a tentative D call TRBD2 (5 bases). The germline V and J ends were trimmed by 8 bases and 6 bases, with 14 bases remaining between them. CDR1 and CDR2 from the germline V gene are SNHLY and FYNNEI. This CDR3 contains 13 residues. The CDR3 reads CASGRLALNEQFF. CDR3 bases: TGTGCCAGCGGCCGGCTAGCTCTCAATGAGCAGTTCTTC.

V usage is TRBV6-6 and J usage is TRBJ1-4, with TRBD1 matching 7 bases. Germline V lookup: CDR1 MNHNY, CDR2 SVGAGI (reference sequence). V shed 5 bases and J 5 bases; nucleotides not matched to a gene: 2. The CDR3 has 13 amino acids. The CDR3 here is CASSIQGNEKLFF. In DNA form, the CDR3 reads TGTGCCAGCAGTATACAGGGGAATGAAAAACTGTTTTTT.

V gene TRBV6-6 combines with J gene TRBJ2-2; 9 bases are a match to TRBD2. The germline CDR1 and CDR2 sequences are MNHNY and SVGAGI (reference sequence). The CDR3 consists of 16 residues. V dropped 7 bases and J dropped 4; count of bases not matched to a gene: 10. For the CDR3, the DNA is TGTGCCAGCAACGAGGGACTAGCCCGTCCCACCGGGGAGCTGTTTTTT. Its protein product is CASNEGLARPTGELFF.

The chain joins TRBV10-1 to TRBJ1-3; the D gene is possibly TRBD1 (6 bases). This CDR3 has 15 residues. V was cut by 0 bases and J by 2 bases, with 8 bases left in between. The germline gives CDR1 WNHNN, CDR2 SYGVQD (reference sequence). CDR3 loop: CASSESGGPGNTIYF. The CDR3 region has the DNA TGCGCCAGCAGTGAGTCCGGGGGCCCTGGAAACACCATATATTTT.

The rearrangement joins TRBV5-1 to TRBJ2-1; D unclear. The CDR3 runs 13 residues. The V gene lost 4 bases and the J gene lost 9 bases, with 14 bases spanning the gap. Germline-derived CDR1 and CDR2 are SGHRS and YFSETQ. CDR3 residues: CASSLSFSGEQFF. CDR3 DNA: TGCGCCAGCAGCCTTAGCTTCTCGGGTGAGCAGTTCTTC.